These 10 T cell receptor beta chains came from one sample sequenced in a study of shared clonotypes between healthy human individuals. Naive CD8 populations comprised CD45RO-negative cells positively selected for CCR7, excluding terminally differentiated effector memory CD45RA+ cells. Method: immunoSEQ multiplex PCR; TCRdb's copy keeps in-frame clones and lacks some. The profile shows fewer than 700,000 clones, 85% to 95% of them singletons. Sequencing used naive CD8+ T cells sorted from blood. The receptors derive from a woman aged 25 to 39 in good health.

The CDR3: CASSLAGVLPNNEQFF. In nucleotides, the CDR3 is TGTGCCAGCAGTTTAGCTGGGGTCCTCCCCAACAATGAGCAGTTCTTC. The J gene is TRBJ2-1, the V gene TRBV28, with D hard to call. The V end lost 2 bases, the J end lost 5 bases, and 16 bases lay between the germline ends. Germline lookup yields CDR1 MDHEN and CDR2 SYDVKM. The CDR3 runs 16 residues.

The chain carries TRBV4-2 and TRBJ2-3; D gene ambiguous. V gave up 7 bases and J gave up 6 bases, with 14 bases separating them. The CDR3 sequence is 13 residues long. Looked up from germline, CDR1 is LGHNA and CDR2 is YNFKEQ. The CDR3 sequence is CASTPANGDTQYF. In DNA, the CDR3 is TGTGCCAGCACCCCGGCCAACGGGGATACGCAGTATTTT.

The chain uses TRBV11-1 and TRBJ2-7, with no clear D. Trimming removed 4 bases from V and 10 bases from J, with 26 bases in between. The CDR3 is made up of 16 amino acids. Germline assignment: CDR1 SGHAT and CDR2 FQDESV (reference sequence). CDR3 DNA: TGTGCCAGCAGCTCATCAGCAGCCGGGTCCCCTGTGGACCAGTACTTC. Its protein is CASSSSAAGSPVDQYF.

The rearrangement uses TRBV6-5 and TRBJ1-5; D unresolved. The CDR3 is 13 amino acids. The germline V gene has CDR1 MNHEY and CDR2 SVGAGI. The V end lost 0 bases, the J end lost 5 bases, and 5 bases lay between the germline ends. CDR3 sequence reads: CASSYSWDQPQHF. The CDR3 nucleotides are TGTGCCAGCAGTTACTCATGGGATCAGCCCCAGCATTTT.

The chain recombines TRBV11-2 with TRBJ2-7, with 7 bases fitting TRBD2. Germline assignment: CDR1 SGHAT and CDR2 FQNNGV. CDR3 length: 15 amino acids. V was clipped by 3 bases and J by 3 bases; unmatched bases: 8. The CDR3 sequence: CASSFSSGTNYEQYF. The CDR3 region has the DNA TGTGCCAGCAGCTTCTCATCAGGGACTAACTACGAGCAGTACTTC.

This chain joins TRBV11-3 and TRBJ2-3; D may correspond to TRBD1 or TRBD2 (5 bases each). With 8 bases removed from V and 3 bases from J, the gap between germline ends came to 9 bases. Germline V gene data show CDR1 as SGHNT and CDR2 as YENEEA. This CDR3 is 12 amino acids long. The CDR3 protein is CASAEGTDTQYF. Here the CDR3 DNA reads TGTGCCAGCGCTGAGGGGACAGATACGCAGTATTTT.

The chain joins TRBV28 to TRBJ2-7; 9 bases agree with TRBD2. Germline V gene sequence: CDR1 MDHEN, CDR2 SYDVKM. CDR3 length: 17 amino acids. J gave up 4 bases and V 5 bases, and 15 bases lay outside the gene matches. CDR3 sequence: CASSTSTLTSGNYEQYF. As DNA, the CDR3 is TGTGCCAGCAGTACATCAACCCTGACTAGCGGAAATTACGAGCAGTACTTC.

The chain joins TRBV5-5 to TRBJ2-7, with TRBD1 identical over 9 bases. The CDR3 extends over 15 amino acids. J lost 4 bases, V lost 1 base, and 6 bases had no gene match. The germline V gene has CDR1 SGHKS and CDR2 YYEKEE (reference sequence). The CDR3: CASSLWGQGIYEQYF. CDR3 coding DNA: TGTGCCAGCAGCTTGTGGGGACAGGGTATATACGAGCAGTACTTC.

A single count supports this clone. The chain carries TRBV5-4 and TRBJ2-7, with TRBD1 identical over 7 bases. Germline V CDR1 and CDR2: SGHNT, YYREEE (reference sequence). Trimming cost V 5 bases and J 5 bases; bases outside gene matches: 10. This CDR3 region has 14 residues. As DNA, the CDR3 is TGTGCCAGCAGTTCCACTGACAGGGTCGACGAGCAGTACTTC. It specifies CASSSTDRVDEQYF.

V gene TRBV6-1 combines with J gene TRBJ2-5, with D possibly matching TRBD1 (5 bases). Trimming shortened V by 9 bases and J by 2 bases, and 10 bases separated the two germline ends. The germline V gene encodes CDR1 MNHNS and CDR2 SASEGT. This CDR3 has 12 residues. For the CDR3, the DNA is TGTGCCAGTTCAGACAGTCAAGAGACCCAGTACTTC. The encoded protein is CASSDSQETQYF.